The 6 T cell receptor beta chains below all came from one sample that was sequenced in a study of identifying expanded T cells in peripheral blood. The data were produced by immunoSEQ multiplex PCR, yet TCRdb's version contains in-frame clones alone and is incomplete. The sample consists of over 85,000 clones, about nine tenths of them appearing once. The specimen was blood. These receptors were taken from a person aged 18 to 69 in good health.

This chain connects TRBV6-5 to TRBJ1-1; D may be TRBD1 (5 bases). Looked up from germline, CDR1 is MNHEY and CDR2 is SVGAGI. The CDR3 has 12 residues. Trimming took 6 bases from V and 5 from J, leaving 10 bases between them. DNA for the CDR3: TGTGCCAGCAGCCAGGGAATTACTGAAGCTTTCTTT. Translated: CASSQGITEAFF.

V usage is TRBV28 and J usage is TRBJ2-3, with 7 bases lining up with TRBD2. CDR1 is MDHEN, CDR2 SYDVKM, per germline. This CDR3 comprises 14 residues. V dropped 2 bases and J dropped 4; count of bases not matched to a gene: 3. CDR3 loop: CASSLGGRADTQYF. The CDR3 DNA follows: TGTGCCAGCAGTTTAGGTGGGAGGGCAGATACGCAGTATTTT.

This clone turned up a few times. V is TRBV30 and J is TRBJ2-1, with 7 bases matching TRBD2. CDR1 GTSNPN and CDR2 SVGIG come from the germline V gene (reference sequence). There are 12 residues in the CDR3. V was clipped by 3 bases and J by 4 bases; unmatched bases: 0. CDR3 amino acids: CAWSGGYNEQFF. CDR3 in DNA: TGTGCCTGGAGCGGGGGGTACAATGAGCAGTTCTTC.

This chain uses TRBV29-1 with TRBJ2-7; 12 bases map to TRBD2. The CDR3 contains 15 residues. The germline gives CDR1 SQVTM, CDR2 ANQGSEA. Trimming took 1 base from V and 0 from J; bases not matched to a gene: 1. CDR3 loop: CSVEGLAGASYEQYF. DNA for the CDR3: TGCAGCGTTGAAGGACTAGCGGGAGCCTCCTACGAGCAGTACTTC.

The chain recombines TRBV15 with TRBJ1-6; no firm D call. Trimming removed 4 bases from V and 8 bases from J, with 6 bases in between. Germline V gene sequence: CDR1 LNHNV, CDR2 YYDKDF (reference sequence). The CDR3 covers 12 residues. The CDR3 nucleotides are TGTGCCACCAGCACCAGAGATTCACCCCTCCACTTT. Translating gives CATSTRDSPLHF.

J is TRBJ1-5 and V is TRBV18; D remains unclear. The germline CDR1 and CDR2 sequences are KGHSH and LQKENI. V was cut by 3 bases and J by 5 bases, with 11 bases left in between. CDR3 length: 14 residues. The CDR3 region has the DNA TGTGCCAGCTCACCCCTAGGAAATGATCAGCCCCAGCATTTT. This gives the protein CASSPLGNDQPQHF.